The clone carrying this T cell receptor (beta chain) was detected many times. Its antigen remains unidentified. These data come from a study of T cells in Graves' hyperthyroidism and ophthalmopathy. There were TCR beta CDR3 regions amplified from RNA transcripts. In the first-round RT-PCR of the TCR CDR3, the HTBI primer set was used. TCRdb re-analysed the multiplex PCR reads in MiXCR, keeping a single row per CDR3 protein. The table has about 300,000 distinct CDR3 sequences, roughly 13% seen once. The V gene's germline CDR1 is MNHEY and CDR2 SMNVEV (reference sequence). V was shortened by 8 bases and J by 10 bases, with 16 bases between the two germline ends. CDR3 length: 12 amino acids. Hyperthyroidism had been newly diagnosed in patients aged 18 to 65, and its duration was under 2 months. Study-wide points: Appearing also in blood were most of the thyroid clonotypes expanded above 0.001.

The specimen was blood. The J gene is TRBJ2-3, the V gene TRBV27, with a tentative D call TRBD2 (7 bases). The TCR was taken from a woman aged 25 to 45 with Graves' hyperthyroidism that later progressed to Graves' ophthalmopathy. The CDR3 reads CASGKGEGPQYF. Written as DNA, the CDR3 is TGTGCCAGCGGCAAGGGGGAGGGACCGCAGTATTTT.